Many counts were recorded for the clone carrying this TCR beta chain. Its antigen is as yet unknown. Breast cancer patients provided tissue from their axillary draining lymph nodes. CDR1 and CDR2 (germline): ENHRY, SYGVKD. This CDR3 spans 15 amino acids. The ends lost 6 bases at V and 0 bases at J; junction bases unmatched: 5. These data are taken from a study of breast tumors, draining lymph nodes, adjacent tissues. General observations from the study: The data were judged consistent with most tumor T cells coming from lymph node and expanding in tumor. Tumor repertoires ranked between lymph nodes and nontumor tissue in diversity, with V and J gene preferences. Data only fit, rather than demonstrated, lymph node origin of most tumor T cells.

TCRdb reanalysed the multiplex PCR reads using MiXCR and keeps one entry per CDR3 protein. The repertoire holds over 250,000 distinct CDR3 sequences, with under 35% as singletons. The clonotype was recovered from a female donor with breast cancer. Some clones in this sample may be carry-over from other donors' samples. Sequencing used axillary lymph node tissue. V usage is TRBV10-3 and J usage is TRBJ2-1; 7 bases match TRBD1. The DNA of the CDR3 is TGTGCCATCAGGTCCCGGGACAGCTCCTACAATGAGCAGTTCTTC. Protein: CAIRSRDSSYNEQFF.